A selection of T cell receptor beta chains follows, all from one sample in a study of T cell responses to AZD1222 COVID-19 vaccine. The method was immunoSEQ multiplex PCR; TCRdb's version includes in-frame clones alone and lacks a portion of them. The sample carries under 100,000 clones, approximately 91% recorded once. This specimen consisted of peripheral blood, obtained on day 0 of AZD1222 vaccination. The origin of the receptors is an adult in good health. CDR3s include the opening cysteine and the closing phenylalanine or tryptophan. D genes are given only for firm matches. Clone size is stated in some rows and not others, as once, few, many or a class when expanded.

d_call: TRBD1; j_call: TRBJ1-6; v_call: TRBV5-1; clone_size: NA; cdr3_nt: TGCGCCAGCAGCGGGATGACAGGGACCAATTCACCCCTCCACTTT; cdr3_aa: CASSGMTGTNSPLHF
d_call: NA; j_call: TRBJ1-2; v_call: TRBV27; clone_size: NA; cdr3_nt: TGTGCCAGCACCATAGGGGAAAATGGCTACACCTTC; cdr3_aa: CASTIGENGYTF
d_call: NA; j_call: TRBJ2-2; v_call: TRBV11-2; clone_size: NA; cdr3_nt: TGTGCCAGCTTAGACACCGGGGAGCTGTTTTTT; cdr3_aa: CASLDTGELFF
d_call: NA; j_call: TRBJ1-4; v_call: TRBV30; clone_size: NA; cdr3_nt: TGTGCCTGGAGTAGAGGGGCTGATGCTGAAAAACTGTTTTTT; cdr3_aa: CAWSRGADAEKLFF
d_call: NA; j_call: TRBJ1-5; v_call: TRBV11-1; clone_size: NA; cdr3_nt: TGTGCCAGCAGCTTAGGGCGCGGACAGCCCCAGCATTTT; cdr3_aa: CASSLGRGQPQHF
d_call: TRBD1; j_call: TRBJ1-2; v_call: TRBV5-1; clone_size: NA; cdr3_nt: TGCGCCAGCAGCTTGGGGGTCCCAGGGGGCAACGCCTATGGCTACACCTTC; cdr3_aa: CASSLGVPGGNAYGYTF
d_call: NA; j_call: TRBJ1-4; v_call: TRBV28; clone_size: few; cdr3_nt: TGTGCCAGCAGTCCGGACAGAGTCGATACTAATGAAAAACTGTTTTTT; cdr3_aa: CASSPDRVDTNEKLFF
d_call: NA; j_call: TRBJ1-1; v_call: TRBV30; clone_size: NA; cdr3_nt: TGTGCCTGGAGTGTACAAGGGTCTGAAGCTTTCTTT; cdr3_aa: CAWSVQGSEAFF
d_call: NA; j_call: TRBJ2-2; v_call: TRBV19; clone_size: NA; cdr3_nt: TGTGCCAGTAGTATCCGAGACAGGGGAGGGTATACCGGGGAGCTGTTTTTT; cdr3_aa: CASSIRDRGGYTGELFF
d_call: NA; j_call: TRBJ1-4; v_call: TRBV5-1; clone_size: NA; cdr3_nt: TGCGCCAGCAGCTTGGTGGATTTTAACCGGGAAAAACTGTTTTTT; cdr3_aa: CASSLVDFNREKLFF
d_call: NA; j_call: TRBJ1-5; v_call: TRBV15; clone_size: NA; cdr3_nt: TGTGCCACGAGGGACAACCTCTTTCAGCCCCAGCATTTT; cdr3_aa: CATRDNLFQPQHF
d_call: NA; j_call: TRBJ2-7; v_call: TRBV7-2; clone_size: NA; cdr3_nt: TGTGCCAGCAGCTACGACAGCTACTACGAGCAGTACTTC; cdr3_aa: CASSYDSYYEQYF
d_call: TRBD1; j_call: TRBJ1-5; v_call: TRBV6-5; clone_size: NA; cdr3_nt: TGTGCCACCACGACAGGGTTGGGTCAGCCCCAGCATTTT; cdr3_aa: CATTTGLGQPQHF
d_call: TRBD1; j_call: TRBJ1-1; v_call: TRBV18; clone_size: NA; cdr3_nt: TGTGCCAGCTCAATAGGGACAGGGGGCTCGATCACTGAAGCTTTCTTT; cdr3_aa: CASSIGTGGSITEAFF
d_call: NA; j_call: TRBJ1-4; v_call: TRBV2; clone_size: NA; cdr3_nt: TGTGCCAGCAGCGGCCGCGGGACGGCGAATGAAAAACTGTTTTTT; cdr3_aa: CASSGRGTANEKLFF
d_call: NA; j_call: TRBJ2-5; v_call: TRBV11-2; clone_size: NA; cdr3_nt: TGTGCCAGCAGCCCCCCGGGCCAAGAGACCCAGTACTTC; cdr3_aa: CASSPPGQETQYF
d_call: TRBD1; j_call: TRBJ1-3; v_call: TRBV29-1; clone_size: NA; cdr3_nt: TGCAGCGTTGCAGGGGGCAGAGGAAACACCATATATTTT; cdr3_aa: CSVAGGRGNTIYF
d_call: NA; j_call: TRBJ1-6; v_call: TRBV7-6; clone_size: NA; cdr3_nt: TGTGCCAGCAGCTTAGAGCCTTCAGGATCTTCACCCCTCCACTTT; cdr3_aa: CASSLEPSGSSPLHF
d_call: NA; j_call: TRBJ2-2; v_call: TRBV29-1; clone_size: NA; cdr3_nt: TGCAGCGTTGCTAGGGGTGGGTCCGGGGAGCTGTTTTTT; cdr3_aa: CSVARGGSGELFF
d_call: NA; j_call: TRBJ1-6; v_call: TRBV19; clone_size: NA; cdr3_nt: TGTGCCAGTAGTATAGATTTCCGAGGTTCACCCCTCCACTTT; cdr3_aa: CASSIDFRGSPLHF
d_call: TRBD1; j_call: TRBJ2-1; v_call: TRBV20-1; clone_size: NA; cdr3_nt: TGCAGTGCTAGTAGGGGGCCATCCTACAATGAGCAGTTCTTC; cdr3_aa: CSASRGPSYNEQFF
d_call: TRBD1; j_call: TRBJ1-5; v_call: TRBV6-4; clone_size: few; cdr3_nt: TGTGCCGGATTAGAACAGGGGACTCAGCCCCAGCATTTT; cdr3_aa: CAGLEQGTQPQHF
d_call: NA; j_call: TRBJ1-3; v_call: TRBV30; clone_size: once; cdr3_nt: TGTGCCTGGAGCCGGGACAACTCCAACACCATATATTTT; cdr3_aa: CAWSRDNSNTIYF
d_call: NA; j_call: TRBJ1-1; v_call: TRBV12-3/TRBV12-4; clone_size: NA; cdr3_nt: TGTGCCAGCAGTTTCAGGGTAGCTGAAGCTTTCTTT; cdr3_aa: CASSFRVAEAFF